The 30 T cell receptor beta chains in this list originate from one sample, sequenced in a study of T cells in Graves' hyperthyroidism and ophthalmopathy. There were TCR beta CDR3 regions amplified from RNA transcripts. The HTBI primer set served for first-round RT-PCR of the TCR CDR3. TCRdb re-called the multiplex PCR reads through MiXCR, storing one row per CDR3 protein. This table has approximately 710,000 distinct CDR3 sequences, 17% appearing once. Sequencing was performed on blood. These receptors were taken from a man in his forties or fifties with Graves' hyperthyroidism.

CDR3 coding DNA: TGTGCCAGCAGCTTAGCGGAGGGAGTCAGGGGGGAGCTGTTTTTT. Protein sequence: CASSLAEGVRGELFF. The V and J genes are TRBV7-8 and TRBJ2-2, with a possible D match to TRBD2 (6 bases). This CDR3 is built from 15 residues. The ends were cut back, 0 bases at V and 8 bases at J, with 13 bases in the middle. Per germline, CDR1 SGHVS and CDR2 FQNEAQ.

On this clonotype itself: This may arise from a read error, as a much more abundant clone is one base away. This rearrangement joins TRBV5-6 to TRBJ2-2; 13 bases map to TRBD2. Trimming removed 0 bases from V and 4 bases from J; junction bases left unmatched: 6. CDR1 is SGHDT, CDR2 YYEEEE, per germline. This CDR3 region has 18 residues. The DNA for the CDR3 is TGTGCCAGCAGCTTGGGACTAGCGGGAGGAATCAGCACCGGGGAGCTGTTTTTT. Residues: CASSLGLAGGISTGELFF. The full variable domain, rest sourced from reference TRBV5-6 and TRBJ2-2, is DAGVTQSPTHLIKTRGQQVTLRCSPKSGHDTVSWYQQALGQGPQFIFQYYEEEERQRGNFPDRFSGHQFPNYSSELNVNALLLGDSALYLCASSLGLAGGISTGELFFGEGSRLTVL.

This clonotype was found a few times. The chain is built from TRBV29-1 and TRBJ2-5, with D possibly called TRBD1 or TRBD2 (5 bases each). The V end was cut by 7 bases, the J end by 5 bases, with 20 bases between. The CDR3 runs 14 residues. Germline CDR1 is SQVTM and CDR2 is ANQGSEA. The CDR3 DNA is TGCAGCGCCCCGACCGGTTCCGAGGGGGAGACCCAGTACTTC. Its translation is CSAPTGSEGETQYF.

CDR3 nucleotides: TGTGCCAGCAGCCCACCCGCTATCAACAGAAACACCATATATTTT. Residues: CASSPPAINRNTIYF. The chain uses TRBV7-9 and TRBJ1-3, with D uncertain. The CDR3 runs 15 residues. With 5 bases removed from V and 5 bases from J, the gap between germline ends came to 16 bases. Germline V CDR1 and CDR2: SEHNR, FQNEAQ (reference sequence).

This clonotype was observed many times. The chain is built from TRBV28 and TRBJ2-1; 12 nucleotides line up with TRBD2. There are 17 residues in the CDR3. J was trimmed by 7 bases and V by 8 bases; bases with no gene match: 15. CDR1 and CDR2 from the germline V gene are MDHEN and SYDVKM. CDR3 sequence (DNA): TGTGCCAGCCTCTCCCCGGCTAGCGGGAGGGCCAAGAATGAGCAGTTCTTC. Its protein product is CASLSPASGRAKNEQFF.

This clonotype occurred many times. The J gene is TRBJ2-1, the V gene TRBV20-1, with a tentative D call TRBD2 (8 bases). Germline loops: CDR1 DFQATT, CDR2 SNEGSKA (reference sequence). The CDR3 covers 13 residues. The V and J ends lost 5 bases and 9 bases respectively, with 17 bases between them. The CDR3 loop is CSAGPTGTSEQFF. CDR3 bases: TGCAGTGCTGGACCGACAGGGACTAGTGAGCAGTTCTTC.

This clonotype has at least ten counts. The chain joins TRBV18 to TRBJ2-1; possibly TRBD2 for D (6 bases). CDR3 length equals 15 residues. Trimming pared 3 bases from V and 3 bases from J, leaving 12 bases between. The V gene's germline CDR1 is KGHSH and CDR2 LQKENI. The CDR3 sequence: CASSPTRNVYNEQFF. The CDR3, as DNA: TGTGCCAGCTCACCGACTAGAAATGTCTACAATGAGCAGTTCTTC.

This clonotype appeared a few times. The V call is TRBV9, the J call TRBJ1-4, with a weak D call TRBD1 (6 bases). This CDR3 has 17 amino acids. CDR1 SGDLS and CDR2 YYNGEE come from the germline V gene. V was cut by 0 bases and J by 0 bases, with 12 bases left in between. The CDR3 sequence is CASSVELGATTNEKLFF. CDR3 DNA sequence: TGTGCCAGCAGCGTAGAATTGGGGGCGACAACTAATGAAAAACTGTTTTTT.

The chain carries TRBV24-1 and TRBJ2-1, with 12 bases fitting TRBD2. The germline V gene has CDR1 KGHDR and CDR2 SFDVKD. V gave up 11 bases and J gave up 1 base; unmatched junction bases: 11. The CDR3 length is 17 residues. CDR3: CAIRRLAGGRSYNEQFF. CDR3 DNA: TGTGCCATCAGAAGGCTAGCGGGAGGGAGATCCTACAATGAGCAGTTCTTC.

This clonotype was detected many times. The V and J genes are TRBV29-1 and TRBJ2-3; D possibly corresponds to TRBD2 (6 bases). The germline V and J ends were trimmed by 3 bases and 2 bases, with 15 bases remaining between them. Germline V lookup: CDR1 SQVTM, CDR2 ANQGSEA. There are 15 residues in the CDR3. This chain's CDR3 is CSVDLLAYDTDTQYF. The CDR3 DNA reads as TGCAGCGTTGATCTGCTAGCGTACGACACAGATACGCAGTATTTT.

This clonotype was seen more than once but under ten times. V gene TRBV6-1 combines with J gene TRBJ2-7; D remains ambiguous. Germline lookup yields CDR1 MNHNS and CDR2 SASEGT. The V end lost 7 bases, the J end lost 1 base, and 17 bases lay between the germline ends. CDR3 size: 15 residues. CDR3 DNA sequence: TGTGCCAGCACCACGCTGACCAGGCTTTCCTACGAGCAGTACTTC. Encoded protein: CASTTLTRLSYEQYF.

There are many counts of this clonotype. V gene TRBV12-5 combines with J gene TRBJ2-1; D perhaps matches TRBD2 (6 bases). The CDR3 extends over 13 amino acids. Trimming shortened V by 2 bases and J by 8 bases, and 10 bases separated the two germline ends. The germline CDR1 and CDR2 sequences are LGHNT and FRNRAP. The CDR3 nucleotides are TGTGCTAGTGGTTTGTACGGGGGTTATGAGCAGTTCTTC. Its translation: CASGLYGGYEQFF.

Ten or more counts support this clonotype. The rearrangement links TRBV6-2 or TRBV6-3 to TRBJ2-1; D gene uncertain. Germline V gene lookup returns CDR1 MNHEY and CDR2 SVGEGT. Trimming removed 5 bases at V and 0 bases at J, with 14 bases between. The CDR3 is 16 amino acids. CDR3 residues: CASSPFPDPSYNEQFF. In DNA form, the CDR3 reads TGTGCCAGCAGTCCCTTCCCGGATCCCTCCTACAATGAGCAGTTCTTC.

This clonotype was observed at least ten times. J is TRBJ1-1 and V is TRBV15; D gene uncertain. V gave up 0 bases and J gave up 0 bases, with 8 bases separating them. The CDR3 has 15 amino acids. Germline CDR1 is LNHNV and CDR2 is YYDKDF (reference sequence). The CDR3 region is CATSRDRTVNTEAFF. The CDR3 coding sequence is TGTGCCACCAGCAGAGATCGAACAGTGAACACTGAAGCTTTCTTT.

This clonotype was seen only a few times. The CDR3 protein is CAGRGLVSDEQYF. The CDR3 DNA reads TGTGCCGGCCGGGGACTAGTTTCCGACGAGCAGTACTTC. The gene calls are TRBV28 and TRBJ2-7, with TRBD2 identical over 8 bases. Germline-derived CDR1 and CDR2 are MDHEN and SYDVKM. The CDR3 runs to 13 residues. The trim removed 11 bases at V and 5 bases at J, leaving 11 bases unmatched. The full variable domain, with the rest looked up from reference TRBV28 and TRBJ2-7, is DVKVTQSSRYLVKRTGEKVFLECVQDMDHENMFWYRQDPGLGLRLIYFSYDVKMKEKGDIPEGYSVSREKKERFSLILESASTNQTSMYLCAGRGLVSDEQYFGPGTRLTVT.

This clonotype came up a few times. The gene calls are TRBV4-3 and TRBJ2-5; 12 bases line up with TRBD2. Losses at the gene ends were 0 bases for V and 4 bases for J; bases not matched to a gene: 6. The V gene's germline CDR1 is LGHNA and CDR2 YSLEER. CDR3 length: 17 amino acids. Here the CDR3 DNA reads TGCGCCAGCAGCCAAGATCGACTAGCGGGAGTTTCAGAGACCCAGTACTTC. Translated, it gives CASSQDRLAGVSETQYF.

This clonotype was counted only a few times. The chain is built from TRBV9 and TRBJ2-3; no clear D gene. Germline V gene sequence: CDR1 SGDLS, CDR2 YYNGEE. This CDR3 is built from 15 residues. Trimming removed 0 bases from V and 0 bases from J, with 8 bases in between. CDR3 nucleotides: TGTGCCAGCAGCGTAGGCGGCCCGAGCACAGATACGCAGTATTTT. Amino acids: CASSVGGPSTDTQYF.

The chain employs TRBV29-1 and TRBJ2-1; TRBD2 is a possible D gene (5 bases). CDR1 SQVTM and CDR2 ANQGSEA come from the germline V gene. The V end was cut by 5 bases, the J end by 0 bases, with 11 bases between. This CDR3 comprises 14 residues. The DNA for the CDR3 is TGCAGCGTTTCAGCGGTTTACTCCTACAATGAGCAGTTCTTC. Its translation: CSVSAVYSYNEQFF.

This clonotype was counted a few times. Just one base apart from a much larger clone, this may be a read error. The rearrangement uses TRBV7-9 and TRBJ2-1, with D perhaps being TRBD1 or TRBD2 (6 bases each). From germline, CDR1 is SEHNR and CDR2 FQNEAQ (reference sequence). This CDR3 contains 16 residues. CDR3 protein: CASSSMGAGKVNKQFF. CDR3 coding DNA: TGTGCCAGCAGCTCTATGGGGGCGGGAAAGGTCAATAAGCAGTTCTTC.

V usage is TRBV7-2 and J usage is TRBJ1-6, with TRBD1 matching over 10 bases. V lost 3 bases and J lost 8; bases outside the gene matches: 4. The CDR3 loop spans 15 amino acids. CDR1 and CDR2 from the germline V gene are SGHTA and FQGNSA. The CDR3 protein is CASSFLGQGDSPLHF. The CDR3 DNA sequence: TGTGCCAGCAGCTTCCTTGGACAGGGGGATTCACCCCTCCACTTT.

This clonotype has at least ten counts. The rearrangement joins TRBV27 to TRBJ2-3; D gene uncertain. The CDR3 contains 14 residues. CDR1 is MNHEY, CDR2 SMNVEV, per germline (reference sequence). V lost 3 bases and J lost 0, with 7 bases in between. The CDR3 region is CASSLLSSTDTQYF. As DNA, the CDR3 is TGTGCCAGCAGTTTGCTGTCTAGCACAGATACGCAGTATTTT.

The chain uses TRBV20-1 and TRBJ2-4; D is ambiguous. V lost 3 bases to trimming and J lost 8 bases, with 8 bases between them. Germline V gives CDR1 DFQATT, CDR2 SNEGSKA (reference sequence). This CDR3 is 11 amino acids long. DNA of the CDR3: TGCAGTGCTAGGGGTCGGGACATTCAGTACTTC. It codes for CSARGRDIQYF.

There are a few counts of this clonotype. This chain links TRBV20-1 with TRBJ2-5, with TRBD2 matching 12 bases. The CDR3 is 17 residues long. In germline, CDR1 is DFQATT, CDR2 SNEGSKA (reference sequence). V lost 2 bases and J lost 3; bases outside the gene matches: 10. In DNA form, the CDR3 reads TGCAGTGCTAGATCCCAAAAGCTAGCGGGAGGGAAAGAGACCCAGTACTTC. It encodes CSARSQKLAGGKETQYF.

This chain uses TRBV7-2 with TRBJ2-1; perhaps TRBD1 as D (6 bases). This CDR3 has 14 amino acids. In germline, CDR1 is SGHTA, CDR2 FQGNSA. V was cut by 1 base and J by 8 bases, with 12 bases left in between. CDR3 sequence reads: CASSLVPGDDEQFF. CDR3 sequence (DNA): TGTGCCAGCAGCTTAGTTCCAGGGGACGATGAGCAGTTCTTC.

CDR3 loop: CASSQVAGSYEQFF. As DNA, the CDR3 is TGCGCCAGCAGCCAAGTAGCCGGGAGCTATGAGCAGTTCTTC. The chain links TRBV4-3 to TRBJ2-1; a weak D match, TRBD2 (6 bases). The germline V gene encodes CDR1 LGHNA and CDR2 YSLEER. V lost 1 base, J lost 8 bases, and 12 bases lay in between. The CDR3 spans 14 residues.

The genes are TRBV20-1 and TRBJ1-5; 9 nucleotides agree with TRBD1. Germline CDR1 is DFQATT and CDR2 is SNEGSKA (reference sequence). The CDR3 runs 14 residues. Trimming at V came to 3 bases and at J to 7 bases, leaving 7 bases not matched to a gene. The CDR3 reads CSASQDRGEQPQHF. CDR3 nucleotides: TGCAGTGCTAGTCAGGACAGGGGAGAACAGCCCCAGCATTTT.

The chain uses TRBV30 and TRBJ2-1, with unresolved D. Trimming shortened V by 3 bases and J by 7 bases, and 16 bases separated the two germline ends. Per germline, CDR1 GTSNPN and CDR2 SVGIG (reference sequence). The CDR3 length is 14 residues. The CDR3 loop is CAWSEIYGRNEQFF. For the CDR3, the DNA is TGTGCCTGGAGCGAGATCTACGGTAGGAATGAGCAGTTCTTC.

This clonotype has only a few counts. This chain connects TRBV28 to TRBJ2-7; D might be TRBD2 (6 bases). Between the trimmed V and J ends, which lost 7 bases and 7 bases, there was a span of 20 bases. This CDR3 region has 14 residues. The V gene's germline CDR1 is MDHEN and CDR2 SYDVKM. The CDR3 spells CASNVGTSLWEQYF. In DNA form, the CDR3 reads TGTGCCAGCAACGTAGGGACTTCCCTGTGGGAGCAGTACTTC. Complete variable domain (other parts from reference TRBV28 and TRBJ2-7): DVKVTQSSRYLVKRTGEKVFLECVQDMDHENMFWYRQDPGLGLRLIYFSYDVKMKEKGDIPEGYSVSREKKERFSLILESASTNQTSMYLCASNVGTSLWEQYFGPGTRLTVT.

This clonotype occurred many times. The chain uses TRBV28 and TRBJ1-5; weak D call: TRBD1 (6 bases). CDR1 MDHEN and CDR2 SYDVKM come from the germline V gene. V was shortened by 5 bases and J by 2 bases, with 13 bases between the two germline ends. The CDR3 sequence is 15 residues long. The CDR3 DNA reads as TGTGCCAGCAGTCTGACAGGTTCTGGCAATCAGCCCCAGCATTTT. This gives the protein CASSLTGSGNQPQHF.

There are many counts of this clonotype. The CDR3 sequence: CAISGRTSESSYNEQFF. The CDR3 DNA reads as TGTGCCATCAGTGGACGGACTAGCGAGAGCTCCTACAATGAGCAGTTCTTC. The chain carries TRBV10-3 and TRBJ2-1, with 9 bases identical to TRBD2. Germline V gene lookup returns CDR1 ENHRY and CDR2 SYGVKD. CDR3 length: 17 amino acids. Losses at the gene ends were 4 bases for V and 0 bases for J; bases not matched to a gene: 7.